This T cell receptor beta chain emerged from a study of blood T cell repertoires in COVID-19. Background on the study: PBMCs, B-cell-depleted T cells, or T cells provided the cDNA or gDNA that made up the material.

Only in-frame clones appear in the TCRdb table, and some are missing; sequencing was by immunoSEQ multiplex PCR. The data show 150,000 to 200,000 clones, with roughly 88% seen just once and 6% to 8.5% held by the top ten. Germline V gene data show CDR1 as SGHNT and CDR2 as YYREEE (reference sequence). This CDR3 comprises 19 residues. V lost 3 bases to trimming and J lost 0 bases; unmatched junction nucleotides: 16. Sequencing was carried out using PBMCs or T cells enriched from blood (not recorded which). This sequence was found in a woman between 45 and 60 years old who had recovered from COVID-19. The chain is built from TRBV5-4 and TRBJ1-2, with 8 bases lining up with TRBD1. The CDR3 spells CASSSGGRQGSQTNYGYTF. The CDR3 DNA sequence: TGTGCCAGCAGCTCAGGGGGGCGACAGGGGTCGCAAACTAACTATGGCTACACCTTC.